Listed here is a single TCR beta chain. At one of its ends the junction is not consistent with the germline gene, which may arise from a read error. This entry is derived from a study of cytomegalovirus exposure and HLA in healthy donors. CDR1 and CDR2 from the germline V gene are SEHNR and FQNEAQ (reference sequence). The CDR3 contains 12 residues. PCR was performed using 60 Vbeta and 13 Jbeta primers. Sequenced by immunoSEQ multiplex PCR; TCRdb stores in-frame clones only, minus some. The sample yields over 150,000 clones, roughly 84% seen once. The TCR originated in a man aged 25 to 40 in good health and CMV-seropositive. The chain employs TRBV7-9 and TRBJ1-1; no clear D. What was sequenced was PBMCs. This CDR3 reads CSSSLGDTEAFF. CDR3 nucleotides: TGTTCCAGCAGCTTAGGCGACACTGAAGCTTTCTTT.